This TCR beta chain was profiled in a study of shared clonotypes between healthy human individuals. Produced via immunoSEQ multiplex PCR; TCRdb's table is partial and in-frame only. Among approximately 1,500,000 clones, 95% to 99% were seen once, and the ten largest hold roughly 0.45%. Germline V gene lookup returns CDR1 SGHVS and CDR2 FNYEAQ. The V end was cut by 0 bases, the J end by 4 bases, with 2 bases between. The CDR3 loop spans 12 amino acids. The TCR sequence derives from a young man in good health. The chain combines TRBV7-6 with TRBJ2-3; D ambiguous. Source material: naive CD4+ T cells sorted from blood. Subset here: CD45RA+ positively selected. The chain's CDR3 is CASSLAPDTQYF. The CDR3 region has the DNA TGTGCCAGCAGCTTAGCCCCAGATACGCAGTATTTT.